One and the same sample provided the 23 T cell receptor beta chains below, sequenced in a study of OX40 agonist ivuxolimab in advanced cancers. Sequenced by immunoSEQ multiplex PCR; TCRdb stores in-frame clones only, minus some. The table lists about 78,000 clones, roughly nine tenths of them singletons. Sequencing used CD4+ or CD8+ T cells sorted from blood, obtained in a trial of the OX40 agonist ivuxolimab. These receptors were obtained from an adult with an advanced solid tumor such as melanoma, head and neck, liver or kidney cancer.

CDR3 DNA: TGTGCCAGCAGCCAAGGGGCGGGGGACAAGTATGGCTACACCTTC. This sequence encodes CASSQGAGDKYGYTF. The rearrangement links TRBV4-2 to TRBJ1-2; maybe TRBD1 (6 bases). V was cut by 1 base and J by 5 bases, with 14 bases left in between. The germline CDR1 and CDR2 sequences are LGHNA and YNFKEQ. The CDR3 is made up of 15 amino acids.

The CDR3 DNA reads TGTGCCAGCAGCCCCTTGACTAGATCCAATGAGCAGTTCTTC. Amino acid sequence: CASSPLTRSNEQFF. V and J are TRBV9 and TRBJ2-1; TRBD2 is a possible D gene (6 bases). V lost 4 bases and J 6 bases, leaving 14 bases between the germline ends. Germline-derived CDR1 and CDR2 are SGDLS and YYNGEE. CDR3 length: 14 amino acids.

The rearrangement links TRBV7-9 to TRBJ2-1; 10 bases are a match to TRBD1. Looked up from germline, CDR1 is SEHNR and CDR2 is FQNEAQ (reference sequence). V was clipped by 5 bases and J by 7 bases; unmatched bases: 8. There are 15 residues in the CDR3. CDR3 sequence: CASSPRGTGENEQFF. The CDR3 DNA reads TGTGCCAGCAGCCCCAGGGGGACAGGGGAAAATGAGCAGTTCTTC.

The count of this clone is one. This chain uses TRBV7-9 with TRBJ1-1, with 7 bases aligning to TRBD1. Germline loops: CDR1 SEHNR, CDR2 FQNEAQ (reference sequence). V lost 4 bases and J lost 3; bases outside the gene matches: 8. This CDR3 is built from 15 residues. The CDR3 nucleotides are TGTGCCAGCAGCTCTACAGGGGCCCTTTACACTGAAGCTTTCTTT. Translation gives CASSSTGALYTEAFF.

The chain has TRBV18 and TRBJ2-2; D is possibly TRBD1 (6 bases). The CDR3 extends over 15 amino acids. The V end was cut by 3 bases, the J end by 1 base, with 9 bases between. CDR1 and CDR2 from the germline V gene are KGHSH and LQKENI. CDR3 loop: CASSPRTENTGELFF. Written as DNA, the CDR3 is TGTGCCAGCTCACCGCGGACAGAGAACACCGGGGAGCTGTTTTTT.

This sequence joins TRBV19 and TRBJ2-1; 8 bases are a match to TRBD1. CDR1 and CDR2 (germline): LNHDA, SQIVND (reference sequence). The CDR3 has 14 residues. For the CDR3, the DNA is TGTGCATCGGGAGTTGGACAGGGTTACAATGAGCAGTTCTTC. Its protein is CASGVGQGYNEQFF. Full variable domain (remainder filled in from reference TRBV19 and TRBJ2-1): DGGITQSPKYLFRKEGQNVTLSCEQNLNHDAMYWYRQDPGQGLRLIYYSQIVNDFQKGDIAEGYSVSREKKESFPLTVTSAQKNPTAFYLCASGVGQGYNEQFFGPGTRLTVL.

The chain combines TRBV5-1 with TRBJ2-1; the match to TRBD2 covers 14 bases. With V trimmed by 3 bases and J by 6 bases, 5 bases remained unmatched. Germline values: CDR1 SGHRS, CDR2 YFSETQ. The CDR3 loop spans 16 amino acids. CDR3 loop: CASSSPGLAGVNEQFF. CDR3 bases: TGCGCCAGCAGCTCACCGGGACTAGCGGGAGTCAATGAGCAGTTCTTC. The full variable domain, in which reference TRBV5-1 and TRBJ2-1 provide the parts outside the CDR3, is KAGVTQTPRYLIKTRGQQVTLSCSPISGHRSVSWYQQTPGQGLQFLFEYFSETQRNKGNFPGRFSGRQFSNSRSEMNVSTLELGDSALYLCASSSPGLAGVNEQFFGPGTRLTVL.

The chain employs TRBV9 and TRBJ1-1; D not certain. Germline CDR1 is SGDLS and CDR2 is YYNGEE. V was shortened by 0 bases and J by 6 bases, with 9 bases between the two germline ends. The CDR3 loop spans 13 amino acids. The DNA for the CDR3 is TGTGCCAGCAGCGTAGTCCCGCGCGCTGAAGCTTTCTTT. Residues: CASSVVPRAEAFF.

The gene calls are TRBV4-2 and TRBJ1-4; D remains ambiguous. This CDR3 spans 13 amino acids. Germline V lookup: CDR1 LGHNA, CDR2 YNFKEQ. V lost 1 base, J lost 7 bases, and 7 bases lay in between. The CDR3 protein is CASSQVAGEKLFF. The CDR3 DNA sequence: TGTGCCAGCAGCCAAGTAGCTGGTGAAAAACTGTTTTTT.

The rearrangement uses TRBV10-1 and TRBJ2-3; 9 bases are a match to TRBD1. J gave up 6 bases and V 3 bases, and 7 bases lay outside the gene matches. Germline lookup yields CDR1 WNHNN and CDR2 SYGVQD (reference sequence). This CDR3 contains 15 residues. In DNA form, the CDR3 reads TGCGCCAGCAGTGATTGGGACAGGGAGGTGGATACGCAGTATTTT. This translates into CASSDWDREVDTQYF.

The chain couples TRBV5-3 to TRBJ2-1, with 9 positions matching TRBD2. TRBV5-3 is identified as an open reading frame with a role that is uncertain. Losses at the gene ends were 0 bases for V and 3 bases for J; bases not matched to a gene: 10. This CDR3 has 18 residues. The CDR3 reads CARSLGLAGKEHYNEQFF. In DNA, the CDR3 is TGTGCCAGAAGCTTGGGGCTAGCGGGAAAGGAACACTACAATGAGCAGTTCTTC.

The rearrangement uses TRBV28 and TRBJ1-5; D is unresolved. V was clipped by 1 base and J by 11 bases, with 6 bases between them. Germline-derived CDR1 and CDR2 are MDHEN and SYDVKM. The CDR3 has 11 residues. The CDR3 DNA reads TGTGCCAGCAGTTTATCTAGATCCCAGCATTTT. Amino acids: CASSLSRSQHF. The full variable domain, completed using reference TRBV28 and TRBJ1-5, is DVKVTQSSRYLVKRTGEKVFLECVQDMDHENMFWYRQDPGLGLRLIYFSYDVKMKEKGDIPEGYSVSREKKERFSLILESASTNQTSMYLCASSLSRSQHFGDGTRLSIL.

The V gene is TRBV6-5, the J gene TRBJ2-4; 9 bases line up with TRBD1. J gave up 6 bases and V 8 bases, and 5 bases lay outside the gene matches. CDR3 length equals 13 residues. Per the germline V gene, CDR1 is MNHEY and CDR2 is SVGAGI. The CDR3 reads CASVDRGTNIQYF. The CDR3 region has the DNA TGTGCCAGCGTCGACAGGGGGACAAACATTCAGTACTTC.

This chain uses TRBV28 with TRBJ2-5; TRBD1 matches 9 bases. This CDR3 has 14 residues. CDR1 and CDR2 (germline): MDHEN, SYDVKM. V trimming: 1 base; J trimming: 4 bases; junction bases outside the gene matches: 1. The CDR3 DNA sequence: TGTGCCAGCAGTTTATACAGGGGGCGAGAGACCCAGTACTTC. It codes for CASSLYRGRETQYF.

The chain employs TRBV5-1 and TRBJ1-1; D unclear. The germline V gene encodes CDR1 SGHRS and CDR2 YFSETQ. Trimming removed 0 bases from V and 3 bases from J, with 6 bases in between. The CDR3 is 13 amino acids. CDR3: CASSLVSDTEAFF. CDR3 coding DNA: TGCGCCAGCAGCTTGGTATCCGACACTGAAGCTTTCTTT.

This sequence joins TRBV6-5 and TRBJ1-1; maybe TRBD1 (5 bases). The germline CDR1 and CDR2 sequences are MNHEY and SVGAGI. V was trimmed by 10 bases and J by 3 bases, leaving 12 bases between them. This CDR3 spans 12 amino acids. The CDR3 DNA sequence: TGTGCCACCTCGGGGGGGTACACTGAAGCTTTCTTT. This encodes CATSGGYTEAFF.

This sequence joins TRBV27 and TRBJ2-5; 14 bases align to TRBD2. CDR3 length: 15 residues. The V gene's germline CDR1 is MNHEY and CDR2 SMNVEV (reference sequence). With 5 bases clipped from V and 5 bases from J, the junction kept 4 bases outside the gene matches. CDR3 in DNA: TGTGCCAGCAGTCTGGGACTAGCGGGGGTCGAGACCCAGTACTTC. Protein sequence: CASSLGLAGVETQYF.

This clone has only a few counts. The chain links TRBV7-9 to TRBJ1-2, with 8 bases matching TRBD1. Germline CDR1 and CDR2: SEHNR and FQNEAQ (reference sequence). J gave up 8 bases and V 0 bases, and 5 bases lay outside the gene matches. CDR3 length: 14 amino acids. The CDR3: CASSLADRVGGYTF. CDR3 coding DNA: TGTGCCAGCAGCTTAGCGGACAGGGTAGGAGGCTACACCTTC.

The chain uses TRBV29-1 and TRBJ2-7, with 11 bases matching TRBD2. Germline CDR1 SQVTM, CDR2 ANQGSEA. CDR3 length: 14 amino acids. The V gene end was trimmed by 5 bases and the J gene end by 6 bases; junction bases not matched to a gene: 9. CDR3 nucleotide sequence: TGCAGCGTTTCGCCTAGCGGGGGGTCCGGCGAGCAGTACTTC. Amino acid sequence: CSVSPSGGSGEQYF.

The CDR3 bases are TGTGCCAGCAGCACTCCGGGACACTATGGCTACACCTTC. Encoded protein: CASSTPGHYGYTF. The chain employs TRBV28 and TRBJ1-2; a weak D match, TRBD1 (5 bases). Between the trimmed V and J ends, which lost 6 bases and 3 bases, there was a span of 11 bases. This CDR3 is 13 amino acids long. From germline, CDR1 is MDHEN and CDR2 SYDVKM.

This clone was seen once. The chain joins TRBV28 to TRBJ2-7, with D unresolved. This CDR3 has 14 amino acids. The germline CDR1 and CDR2 sequences are MDHEN and SYDVKM. V shed 7 bases and J shed 5 bases, with 18 bases lying between them. The CDR3 nucleotides are TGTGCCAGCATTTCCGCTCCCCTGGCTAACGAGCAGTACTTC. Translating gives CASISAPLANEQYF.

This clone appeared a single time. The chain recombines TRBV5-4 with TRBJ2-4, with 8 bases identical to TRBD2. With V trimmed by 3 bases and J by 0 bases, 5 bases remained unmatched. This CDR3 has 16 amino acids. Germline assignment: CDR1 SGHNT and CDR2 YYREEE (reference sequence). CDR3 in DNA: TGTGCCAGCAGCTCGGGGGGGGACTTAGCCAAAAACATTCAGTACTTC. It codes for CASSSGGDLAKNIQYF.

The J gene is TRBJ2-7, the V gene TRBV28; D unclear. Trimming left V 6 bases short and J 5 bases short, with 11 bases between. The germline gives CDR1 MDHEN, CDR2 SYDVKM. The CDR3 has 12 amino acids. In DNA, the CDR3 is TGTGCCAGCAGGTCCGACATAAACGAGCAGTACTTC. Translated, it gives CASRSDINEQYF.